This T cell receptor beta chain was sequenced in a study of T cell clusters in autoimmune cytopenias. Some 39,000 genome equivalents of blood DNA were amplified for TRB. TRB rearrangements were amplified by touch-down multiplex PCR with mixed TRB-A/B primers. TCRdb derives one entry per CDR3 protein from the multiplex PCR reads, leaving out DNA. The sample features more than 5,500 distinct CDR3 sequences, with 3.5% to 4.5% in its top ten. The CDR3 contains 12 residues. The V gene's germline CDR1 is SEHNR and CDR2 FQNEAQ (reference sequence). In addition, the sample was reused for a study of T cell repertoires in aging, cancer and after chemotherapy. This second study notes: These repertoire data do not allow conclusions about immunological memory after chemotherapy.

The specimen was peripheral blood. This TCR was sampled from a human donor in good health. The chain links TRBV7-9 to TRBJ2-1. This CDR3 is CASSSSIGEQFF.